Presented here are 32 T cell receptor beta chains from one specimen sequenced in a study of T cell responses to AZD1222 COVID-19 vaccine. Profiling relied on immunoSEQ multiplex PCR, and the TCRdb table lists in-frame clones only, not all of them. The sample shows around 260,000 clones, 90% to 95% of them seen only once. The sample consisted of peripheral blood, taken on day 0 of AZD1222 vaccination. These receptors were collected from an adult in good health.

The CDR3 protein is CASSLATVTEAFF. The CDR3 DNA reads TGTGCCAGCAGCTTGGCAACAGTGACTGAAGCTTTCTTT. V gene TRBV5-6 combines with J gene TRBJ1-1; no definite D call. Per germline, CDR1 SGHDT and CDR2 YYEEEE. The CDR3 has 13 residues. V dropped 0 bases and J dropped 5 bases, with 8 bases sitting between them.

This clone has a single count. The rearrangement joins TRBV28 to TRBJ2-7; no firm D call. Per the germline V gene, CDR1 is MDHEN and CDR2 is SYDVKM. V was cut by 9 bases and J by 6 bases, with 9 bases left in between. This CDR3 comprises 10 residues. CDR3 coding DNA: TGTGCCAGTGGGAAAGGCGAGCAGTACTTC. This sequence encodes CASGKGEQYF.

This clone was observed once. The chain is built from TRBV18 and TRBJ2-3; perhaps D is TRBD1 or TRBD2 (5 bases each). Per the germline V gene, CDR1 is KGHSH and CDR2 is LQKENI. The CDR3 has 13 amino acids. V gave up 1 base and J gave up 10 bases, with 12 bases separating them. CDR3 in DNA: TGTGCCAGCTCACCACGGGACCGGGGTCCGCAGTATTTT. This codes for CASSPRDRGPQYF.

As for this clone: Other DNA sequences in this specimen translate into the identical CDR3. The gene calls are TRBV28 and TRBJ2-7; D unclear. CDR1 is MDHEN, CDR2 SYDVKM, per germline. The CDR3 is made up of 11 amino acids. The ends were cut back, 5 bases at V and 3 bases at J, with 5 bases in the middle. The CDR3 nucleotides are TGTGCCAGCAGTCCTCACTACGAGCAGTACTTC. Translation gives CASSPHYEQYF.

The J gene is TRBJ1-4, the V gene TRBV7-2; perhaps TRBD1 as D (5 bases). V lost 5 bases to trimming and J lost 8 bases, with 18 bases between them. CDR1 is SGHTA and CDR2 is FQGNSA in the germline V gene. The CDR3 has 15 amino acids. The CDR3 nucleotides are TGTGCCAGCAGCCCCTTCTCAACAGAGGGGGAAAAACTGTTTTTT. Residues: CASSPFSTEGEKLFF.

The table lists this clone with a count of one. The identical CDR3 is also encoded by other nucleotide sequences in the sample. The chain has TRBV5-4 and TRBJ2-5, with 8 bases matching TRBD2. This CDR3 is 13 amino acids long. Germline lookup yields CDR1 SGHNT and CDR2 YYREEE (reference sequence). The V segment lost 4 bases and the J segment 5 bases; nucleotides outside the gene matches: 4. The CDR3, as DNA: TGTGCCAGCAGCCCTCCGGGGGGGGAGACCCAGTACTTC. Translation gives CASSPPGGETQYF.

The rearrangement joins TRBV6-6 to TRBJ2-7, with 8 bases fitting TRBD2. V gave up 4 bases and J gave up 4 bases; unmatched junction bases: 9. The CDR3 is 15 residues long. CDR1 is MNHNY and CDR2 is SVGAGI in the germline V gene (reference sequence). The CDR3 DNA follows: TGTGCCAGCAGTTCGCTGAGCGGGAGCAGATACGAGCAGTACTTC. Amino acids: CASSSLSGSRYEQYF.

V usage is TRBV5-1 and J usage is TRBJ2-7, with 7 bases fitting TRBD1. V trimming: 7 bases; J trimming: 3 bases; junction bases outside the gene matches: 16. The CDR3 sequence is 16 residues long. The V gene's germline CDR1 is SGHRS and CDR2 YFSETQ. The CDR3 here is CASSPKGPGQRYEQYF. The CDR3 nucleotides read TGCGCCAGCTCGCCTAAGGGACCGGGACAGCGCTACGAGCAGTACTTC.

The chain recombines TRBV6-5 with TRBJ2-3, with a tentative D call TRBD1 (5 bases). The CDR3 sequence is 13 residues long. CDR1 is MNHEY and CDR2 is SVGAGI in the germline V gene. V lost 2 bases and J 5 bases, leaving 8 bases between the germline ends. CDR3 bases: TGTGCCAGCAGTTACCCAGGGAAAGATACGCAGTATTTT. It specifies CASSYPGKDTQYF.

The chain recombines TRBV11-2 with TRBJ2-2; 8 nucleotides align to TRBD1. The CDR3 is 16 amino acids. CDR1 is SGHAT, CDR2 FQNNGV, per germline. V trimming: 5 bases; J trimming: 2 bases; junction bases outside the gene matches: 7. The CDR3 DNA sequence: TGTGCCAGCAGCCAGTCCGGGACAGGCAACACCGGGGAGCTGTTTTTT. The encoded protein is CASSQSGTGNTGELFF.

The rearrangement joins TRBV7-9 to TRBJ1-2; tentatively, D is TRBD1 (5 bases). CDR1 is SEHNR, CDR2 FQNEAQ, per germline (reference sequence). With 5 bases removed from V and 4 bases from J, the gap between germline ends came to 14 bases. The CDR3 length is 14 residues. As DNA, the CDR3 is TGTGCCAGCAGCCCCTGGGACGGCAGCTATGGCTACACCTTC. Translating gives CASSPWDGSYGYTF.

The V call is TRBV7-6, the J call TRBJ2-5, with 8 positions matching TRBD1. J lost 1 base, V lost 5 bases, and 9 bases had no gene match. The CDR3 sequence is 16 residues long. The germline gives CDR1 SGHVS, CDR2 FNYEAQ. CDR3 DNA sequence: TGTGCCAGCAGCCCCCGACAGGGGCCATTCCAAGAGACCCAGTACTTC. Its translation is CASSPRQGPFQETQYF.

The gene calls are TRBV27 and TRBJ1-5, with D tentatively TRBD1 (6 bases). Trimming took off 4 bases at V and 6 bases at J, with 13 bases between the two ends. This CDR3 has 14 amino acids. The germline CDR1 and CDR2 sequences are MNHEY and SMNVEV (reference sequence). The CDR3 nucleotides read TGTGCCAGCAGTTCAAGGGGGGGGTCTCAGCCCCAGCATTTT. Translated, it gives CASSSRGGSQPQHF.

This chain connects TRBV19 to TRBJ2-1; the D is unclear. The CDR3 is 11 amino acids. Trimming cost V 3 bases and J 6 bases, with 3 bases left between them. Per germline, CDR1 LNHDA and CDR2 SQIVND (reference sequence). The CDR3 spells CASSILNEQFF. The DNA of the CDR3 is TGTGCCAGTAGTATCCTCAATGAGCAGTTCTTC.

V usage is TRBV5-1 and J usage is TRBJ2-5; 10 bases agree with TRBD1. With V trimmed by 3 bases and J by 5 bases, 4 bases remained unmatched. CDR1 SGHRS and CDR2 YFSETQ come from the germline V gene. The CDR3 sequence is 14 residues long. CDR3 in DNA: TGCGCCAGCAGCTCCCCGGGACAGGGGGAGACCCAGTACTTC. Its translation: CASSSPGQGETQYF. Full variable domain (remainder filled in from reference TRBV5-1 and TRBJ2-5): KAGVTQTPRYLIKTRGQQVTLSCSPISGHRSVSWYQQTPGQGLQFLFEYFSETQRNKGNFPGRFSGRQFSNSRSEMNVSTLELGDSALYLCASSSPGQGETQYFGPGTRLLVL.

The J gene is TRBJ1-2, the V gene TRBV6-5; 9 positions agree with TRBD1. Germline V gene lookup returns CDR1 MNHEY and CDR2 SVGAGI. The V gene end was trimmed by 5 bases and the J gene end by 2 bases; junction bases not matched to a gene: 6. This CDR3 spans 15 amino acids. Here the CDR3 reads CASSHDRGDNYGYTF. The CDR3, as DNA: TGTGCCAGCAGTCATGACAGGGGGGACAACTATGGCTACACCTTC.

The V gene is TRBV2, the J gene TRBJ1-6, with 8 nucleotides matching TRBD1. The CDR3 totals 15 residues. Per the germline V gene, CDR1 is SNHLY and CDR2 is FYNNEI. J gave up 10 bases and V 3 bases, and 8 bases lay outside the gene matches. CDR3 sequence: CASSDDDRGYSPLHF. The CDR3 DNA follows: TGTGCCAGCAGTGATGATGACAGGGGTTACTCACCCCTCCACTTT.

This clone was seen only once. The rearrangement uses TRBV3-1 (or the pseudogene TRBV3-2) and TRBJ2-1; D is unclear. Germline CDR1 and CDR2: LGHDT and YNNKEL (reference sequence). The CDR3 has 14 amino acids. Trimming pared 0 bases from V and 6 bases from J, leaving 9 bases between. Here the CDR3 DNA reads TGTGCCAGCAGCCAAGATATGACACTCAATGAGCAGTTCTTC. Its translation: CASSQDMTLNEQFF.

V is TRBV24-1 and J is TRBJ2-1; a possible D gene is TRBD2 (6 bases). The CDR3 is made up of 14 amino acids. V shed 9 bases and J shed 8 bases, with 19 bases lying between them. CDR1 is KGHDR and CDR2 is SFDVKD in the germline V gene. CDR3 residues: CATGSTRGLDEQFF. The CDR3 nucleotides are TGTGCCACCGGGTCGACTAGAGGTTTGGATGAGCAGTTCTTC.

J is TRBJ1-1 and V is TRBV6-5; D ambiguous. This CDR3 spans 15 amino acids. The V end was cut by 5 bases, the J end by 2 bases, with 15 bases between. Germline lookup yields CDR1 MNHEY and CDR2 SVGAGI. The CDR3 region is CASSTRGTGNTEAFF. Here the CDR3 DNA reads TGTGCCAGCAGTACAAGAGGAACGGGTAACACTGAAGCTTTCTTT.

This chain uses TRBV3-1 (or the pseudogene TRBV3-2) with TRBJ2-5; a possible D gene is TRBD2 (6 bases). This CDR3 is 15 amino acids long. Trimming cost V 1 base and J 5 bases, with 14 bases left between them. Per the germline V gene, CDR1 is LGHDT and CDR2 is YNNKEL (reference sequence). The CDR3 region is CASSQAGSSEETQYF. In DNA, the CDR3 is TGTGCCAGCAGCCAAGCTGGGTCTAGCGAGGAGACCCAGTACTTC.

The chain uses TRBV5-1 and TRBJ1-4; unclear D gene. The germline V gene has CDR1 SGHRS and CDR2 YFSETQ. The CDR3 contains 16 residues. The ends were cut back, 0 bases at V and 4 bases at J, with 13 bases in the middle. The CDR3 sequence is CASSLGTGMSNEKLFF. The CDR3 DNA is TGCGCCAGCAGCTTGGGCACCGGTATGAGTAATGAAAAACTGTTTTTT.

A single count supports this clone. The DNA of the CDR3 is TGTGCCATCAGCCCCGACAGAAGCAATCAGCCCCAGCATTTT. It is translated as CAISPDRSNQPQHF. The chain uses TRBV10-3 and TRBJ1-5; tentative D call: TRBD1 (5 bases). This CDR3 is built from 14 residues. CDR1 is ENHRY and CDR2 is SYGVKD in the germline V gene. The V and J ends lost 6 bases and 1 base respectively, with 10 bases between them.

This sequence joins TRBV5-4 and TRBJ2-5; D not certain. V lost 4 bases to trimming and J lost 0 bases, with 1 base between them. The length of the CDR3 is 11 residues. Germline V gene data show CDR1 as SGHNT and CDR2 as YYREEE (reference sequence). The CDR3 here is CASSDQETQYF. In DNA, the CDR3 is TGTGCCAGCAGCGACCAAGAGACCCAGTACTTC. Looking up the rest from reference TRBV5-4 and TRBJ2-5 gives the full variable domain: ETGVTQSPTHLIKTRGQQVTLRCSSQSGHNTVSWYQQALGQGPQFIFQYYREEENGRGNFPPRFSGLQFPNYSSELNVNALELDDSALYLCASSDQETQYFGPGTRLLVL.

The V call is TRBV5-1, the J call TRBJ1-4, with D unclear. The germline V gene encodes CDR1 SGHRS and CDR2 YFSETQ. This CDR3 has 16 residues. Trimming pared 4 bases from V and 3 bases from J, leaving 16 bases between. CDR3 amino acids: CASSPSVREANEKLFF. Written as DNA, the CDR3 is TGCGCCAGCAGCCCTAGCGTGAGGGAGGCTAATGAAAAACTGTTTTTT.

The genes are TRBV7-2 and TRBJ2-7; 10 bases agree with TRBD2. After removal of 4 bases from V and 3 bases from J, the junction contained 6 bases not matched to a gene. CDR1 is SGHTA and CDR2 is FQGNSA in the germline V gene. The CDR3 spans 15 residues. The CDR3 DNA follows: TGTGCCAGCAGCTCCGGGACTAGCGCCTACTACGAGCAGTACTTC. It yields the protein CASSSGTSAYYEQYF.

This chain connects TRBV12-5 to TRBJ1-1, with D perhaps matching TRBD1 (6 bases). The CDR3 has 13 residues. Trimming left V 7 bases short and J 4 bases short, with 13 bases between. The V gene's germline CDR1 is LGHNT and CDR2 FRNRAP. The CDR3 DNA sequence: TGTGCTAGTGTAGCGGACAGTTTCACTGAAGCTTTCTTT. Amino acid sequence: CASVADSFTEAFF.

This clone was seen once. The chain employs TRBV5-1 and TRBJ2-3, with a tentative D call TRBD1 (6 bases). The CDR3 extends over 16 amino acids. CDR1 is SGHRS and CDR2 is YFSETQ in the germline V gene. V lost 4 bases and J lost 0, with 15 bases in between. CDR3 in amino acids: CASSPGQHTSTDTQYF. The CDR3 DNA reads as TGCGCCAGCAGCCCTGGACAGCATACTAGCACAGATACGCAGTATTTT.

The chain employs TRBV5-1 and TRBJ2-3; D is undetermined. Trimming left V 3 bases short and J 4 bases short, with 15 bases between. The CDR3 extends over 15 amino acids. Germline loops: CDR1 SGHRS, CDR2 YFSETQ. In DNA form, the CDR3 reads TGCGCCAGCAGCTCCGGCCGATCGCAGGCAGATACGCAGTATTTT. Translated: CASSSGRSQADTQYF.

This chain joins TRBV12-3 or TRBV12-4 and TRBJ1-2, with unresolved D. There are 13 residues in the CDR3. V gave up 1 base and J gave up 5 bases, with 8 bases separating them. DNA of the CDR3: TGTGCCAGCAGTTTAGAGGGCCGGTATGGCTACACCTTC. Translating gives CASSLEGRYGYTF.

DNA of the CDR3: TGTGCCACCAGTGATGCATTGGCTAATTCACCCCTCCACTTT. Its protein is CATSDALANSPLHF. The chain combines TRBV24-1 with TRBJ1-6; D remains ambiguous. Germline CDR1 KGHDR, CDR2 SFDVKD. Trimming shortened V by 3 bases and J by 6 bases, and 8 bases separated the two germline ends. This CDR3 comprises 14 residues.

This chain joins TRBV5-6 and TRBJ1-6; D remains unclear. V dropped 4 bases and J dropped 0 bases, with 17 bases sitting between them. Germline loops: CDR1 SGHDT, CDR2 YYEEEE. This CDR3 region has 18 residues. As DNA, the CDR3 is TGTGCCAGCAGCCCGGGCGTGGTTCATTCCTCCTATAATTCACCCCTCCACTTT. Translating gives CASSPGVVHSSYNSPLHF.